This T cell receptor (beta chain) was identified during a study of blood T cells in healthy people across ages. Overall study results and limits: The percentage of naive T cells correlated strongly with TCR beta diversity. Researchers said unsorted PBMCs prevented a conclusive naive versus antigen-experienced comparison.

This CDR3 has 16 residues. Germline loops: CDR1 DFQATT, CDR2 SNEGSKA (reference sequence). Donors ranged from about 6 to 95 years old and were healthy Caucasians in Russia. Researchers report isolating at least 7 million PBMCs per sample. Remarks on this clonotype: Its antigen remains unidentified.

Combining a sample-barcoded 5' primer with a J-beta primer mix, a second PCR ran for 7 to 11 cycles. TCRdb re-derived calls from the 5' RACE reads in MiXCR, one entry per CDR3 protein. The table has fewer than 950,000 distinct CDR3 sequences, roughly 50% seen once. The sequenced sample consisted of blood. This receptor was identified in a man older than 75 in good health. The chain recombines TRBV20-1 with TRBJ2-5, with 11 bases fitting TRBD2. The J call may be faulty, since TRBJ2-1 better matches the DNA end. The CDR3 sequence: CSARHPTSGSQETQFF. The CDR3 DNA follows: TGCAGTGCTAGACATCCCACTAGCGGGAGTCAAGAGACCCAGTTCTTC.